The source of this T cell receptor beta chain is a study of beta chain features in type 1 diabetes. Study outcomes and limitations: PCR might favor shorter templates, equally in patients and controls. Relative to healthy donors, patients appeared to have naive, central memory and Treg TCRB repertoires that were more similar. These data did not resolve whether HLA type affects TCRB rearrangement.

Purity exceeding 98% was reached by all sorted populations. With respect to this clone: Its antigen is unknown.

There are 14 residues in the CDR3. V shed 3 bases, J shed 0 bases, and the junction held 4 bases outside the gene matches. Germline CDR1 is GTSNPN and CDR2 is SVGIG (reference sequence). Expressed TCRB transcripts were sequenced because the entire RNA isolate underwent reverse transcription. Method: immunoSEQ multiplex PCR; TCRdb's copy keeps in-frame clones and lacks some. The sample consists of around 400,000 clones, over 13% of them appearing once. The rearrangement uses TRBV30 and TRBJ1-1; TRBD1 agrees at 7 bases. The receptor was isolated from a young woman in good health. Sequencing was carried out using naive CD4+ T cells from blood. CDR3 sequence (DNA): TGTGCCTGGAGGGGGGACAGTCTGAACACTGAAGCTTTCTTT. Its translation is CAWRGDSLNTEAFF. The variable domain in full, completed from reference TRBV30 and TRBJ1-1, reads SQTIHQWPATLVQPVGSPLSLECTVEGTSNPNLYWYRQAAGRGLQLLFYSVGIGQISSEVPQNLSASRPQDRQFILSSKKLLLSDSGFYLCAWRGDSLNTEAFFGQGTRLTVV.